This T cell receptor (beta chain) is from a study of blood T cell repertoires in COVID-19. Per the study methods: Nucleated cell counts were estimated from reference gene primer amplification. The protocol was immunoSEQ multiplex PCR, while the TCRdb copy is restricted to in-frame clones and leaves out a portion. D and trimming were read from the DNA, whereas the V and J calls and clone size are those reported in that table. The profile shows 150,000 to 200,000 clones, around 80% of them singletons. This clone was seen more than once but under ten times. Participants' own reports of clinical history determined their cohort assignment. Recovered Cohort 3 donors showed two negative PCRs, clearance, or symptom resolution. This CDR3 contains 14 residues. V lost 5 bases and J 0 bases, leaving 8 bases between the germline ends. Germline V gene sequence: CDR1 SGHVS, CDR2 FQNEAQ.

Sequenced input: PBMCs or T cells enriched from blood (not recorded which). The chain uses TRBV7-8 and TRBJ1-3; no clear D gene. The receptor was derived from a man in his fifties or sixties who had recovered from COVID-19. The CDR3 sequence: CASSRRGSGNTIYF. The CDR3 coding sequence is TGTGCCAGCAGCCGACGGGGCTCTGGAAACACCATATATTTT.